This T cell receptor beta chain derives from a study of OX40 agonist ivuxolimab in advanced cancers. Study-wide context: Treatment of patients was with ivuxolimab, an agonistic anti-OX40 (CD134) antibody. Patients got intravenous ivuxolimab at 0.01 to 10 mg/kg every 2 weeks. Checkpoint inhibitors had been given previously to over 30% of patients.

The ends were cut back, 3 bases at V and 4 bases at J, with 15 bases in the middle. CDR1 and CDR2 from the germline V gene are SGHVS and FQNEAQ. The CDR3 is 15 amino acids. TCRdb's copy holds only in-frame clones and misses some; the assay was immunoSEQ multiplex PCR. The table lists tens of thousands of clones, about 87% of them singletons. Sample: CD4+ or CD8+ T cells sorted from blood, taken in a trial of the OX40 agonist ivuxolimab. This chain joins TRBV7-8 and TRBJ2-5; D might be TRBD1 (5 bases). The clonotype comes from an adult with an advanced solid tumor such as melanoma, head and neck, liver or kidney cancer. CDR3 sequence reads: CASSFMSGSAETQYF. The DNA for the CDR3 is TGTGCCAGCAGCTTTATGTCAGGGTCGGCAGAGACCCAGTACTTC.